This is a list of T cell receptor beta chains from one sample in a study of blood T cells in healthy people across ages. TCRdb called the 5' RACE reads again in MiXCR, with one record for every CDR3 protein. The repertoire holds 500,000 to 650,000 distinct CDR3 sequences, with roughly a quarter as singletons. These data also featured in a second study, about T cells of mothers and their children.

The sequenced sample consisted of blood. All receptors derive from a boy aged 2 to 10 in good health. CDR3s include the opening cysteine and the closing phenylalanine or tryptophan. Fields, in order: J gene, D gene, clone size, V gene, CDR3 protein, CDR3 DNA. A D gene is named only where the DNA matches it firmly. Not every row has a clone size; where given, it reads once, few, many or a size class.

J: TRBJ2-1
D: .
size: .
V: TRBV7-2
CDR3: CASSTTLYNEQFF
DNA: TGTGCCAGCAGCACGACTTTATACAATGAGCAGTTCTTC

J: TRBJ2-6
D: .
size: .
V: TRBV6-2/TRBV6-3
CDR3: CTSSRGVSGANVLTF
DNA: TGTACCAGCAGTCGCGGGGTCTCTGGGGCCAACGTCCTGACTTTC

J: TRBJ2-3
D: .
size: .
V: TRBV7-9
CDR3: CASSERTFDGTDTQYF
DNA: TGTGCCAGCAGCGAACGGACCTTTGATGGCACAGATACGCAGTATTTT

J: TRBJ2-5
D: .
size: few
V: TRBV20-1
CDR3: CSAIIETQYF
DNA: TGCAGTGCTATAATAGAGACCCAGTACTTC

J: TRBJ1-1
D: TRBD1
size: few
V: TRBV20-1
CDR3: CSARGDRGNTEAFF
DNA: TGCAGTGCTAGAGGTGACAGGGGTAACACTGAAGCTTTCTTT

J: TRBJ2-2
D: TRBD2
size: few
V: TRBV7-8
CDR3: CASSLARGANTGELFF
DNA: TGTGCCAGCAGCTTAGCCCGGGGGGCGAACACCGGGGAGCTGTTTTTT

J: TRBJ2-2
D: TRBD2
size: .
V: TRBV6-6
CDR3: CASSYGGSGKSGELFF
DNA: TGTGCCAGCAGTTACGGCGGTAGCGGGAAATCCGGGGAGCTGTTTTTT

J: TRBJ2-7
D: .
size: .
V: TRBV20-1
CDR3: CSARSETNRYEQYF
DNA: TGCAGTGCTAGGTCCGAGACTAACCGCTACGAGCAGTACTTC

J: TRBJ2-2
D: .
size: few
V: TRBV6-4
CDR3: CASSDPYRAGELFF
DNA: TGTGCCAGCAGTGACCCGTACAGGGCCGGGGAGCTGTTTTTT

J: TRBJ1-2
D: .
size: many
V: TRBV12-3/TRBV12-4
CDR3: CASSQNYGYTF
DNA: TGTGCCAGCAGTCAGAACTATGGCTACACCTTC

J: TRBJ1-5
D: .
size: few
V: TRBV12-3/TRBV12-4
CDR3: CASRDIVSGQPQHF
DNA: TGTGCCAGCAGAGACATAGTCTCCGGTCAGCCCCAGCATTTT

J: TRBJ2-1
D: TRBD2
size: .
V: TRBV20-1
CDR3: CSARRILADNEQFF
DNA: TGCAGTGCTAGGCGGATTCTAGCGGACAATGAGCAGTTCTTC

J: TRBJ2-1
D: TRBD2
size: .
V: TRBV5-5
CDR3: CASSLEGAAGGWYNEQFF
DNA: TGTGCCAGCAGCTTGGAGGGGGCAGCGGGAGGATGGTACAATGAGCAGTTCTTC

J: TRBJ1-1
D: .
size: .
V: TRBV5-1
CDR3: CASSLDVGEAFF
DNA: TGCGCCAGCAGCTTGGACGTTGGAGAAGCTTTCTTT

J: TRBJ2-2
D: .
size: .
V: TRBV24-1
CDR3: CATSDPRTGELFF
DNA: TGTGCCACCAGTGACCCCCGCACCGGGGAGCTGTTTTTT

J: TRBJ2-2
D: .
size: .
V: TRBV5-1
CDR3: CASSQPGLRSTGELFF
DNA: TGCGCCAGCAGCCAGCCGGGACTTCGCTCCACCGGGGAGCTGTTTTTT

J: TRBJ2-6
D: TRBD1
size: .
V: TRBV5-1
CDR3: CASSLGQGRSGANVLTF
DNA: TGCGCCAGCAGCTTGGGACAGGGAAGGTCTGGGGCCAACGTCCTGACTTTC

J: TRBJ1-2
D: TRBD1
size: .
V: TRBV5-1
CDR3: CASSLGTGGSNYGYTF
DNA: TGCGCCAGCAGCTTGGGGACAGGGGGCTCGAACTATGGCTACACCTTC

J: TRBJ2-3
D: .
size: .
V: TRBV7-6
CDR3: CASSAATDTQYF
DNA: TGTGCCAGCAGCGCCGCAACAGATACGCAGTATTTT

J: TRBJ2-2
D: .
size: many
V: TRBV10-3
CDR3: CAISGTGSDTGELFF
DNA: TGTGCCATCAGTGGAACCGGGAGTGATACCGGGGAGCTGTTTTTT

J: TRBJ2-7
D: TRBD2
size: .
V: TRBV7-2
CDR3: CASRSHGGGSYEQYF
DNA: TGTGCCAGCAGATCTCACGGGGGGGGGTCCTACGAGCAGTACTTC

J: TRBJ1-3
D: .
size: few
V: TRBV12-3/TRBV12-4
CDR3: CASSFVRTSGNTIYF
DNA: TGTGCCAGCAGTTTTGTCAGGACCTCTGGAAACACCATATATTTT